The 24 T cell receptor beta chains presented below share a single source sample, sequenced in a study of brain T cells in children with intractable seizures. TCRdb keeps only in-frame clones here, not all; method: immunoSEQ multiplex PCR. The sample holds 300,000 to 400,000 clones, nearly 95% seen once. Time point: blood from clinic visit 5 months post-surgery; TSC patient then seizure free. Sequenced here: peripheral blood, sampled roughly 5 months after surgery. The receptor source for this set is a boy younger than two with tuberous sclerosis and intractable seizures.

V is TRBV7-9 and J is TRBJ2-1; unclear D gene. This CDR3 region has 13 residues. V dropped 1 base and J dropped 8 bases, with 9 bases sitting between them. Germline CDR1 and CDR2: SEHNR and FQNEAQ (reference sequence). The CDR3 sequence is CASSLGINHEQFF. Here the CDR3 DNA reads TGTGCCAGCAGCTTAGGCATAAACCATGAGCAGTTCTTC.

V is TRBV9 and J is TRBJ2-7; D is unclear. CDR1 is SGDLS and CDR2 is YYNGEE in the germline V gene. The CDR3 contains 13 residues. Trimming took off 4 bases at V and 1 base at J, with 9 bases between the two ends. The CDR3 DNA reads as TGTGCCAGCAGCCCCCCCAGGTCCTACGAGCAGTACTTC. Residues: CASSPPRSYEQYF.

The CDR3 bases are TGTGCCAGCAGTTCAACAGGGAGTACTGGCTACACCTTC. As protein: CASSSTGSTGYTF. The rearrangement uses TRBV28 and TRBJ1-2; TRBD1 is a possible D gene (6 bases). Germline CDR1 MDHEN, CDR2 SYDVKM. The CDR3 has 13 residues. The V and J ends lost 4 bases and 7 bases respectively, with 13 bases between them.

The chain is built from TRBV18 and TRBJ2-2; 8 bases align to TRBD2. After removal of 4 bases from V and 0 bases from J, the junction contained 1 base not matched to a gene. CDR1 and CDR2 (germline): KGHSH, LQKENI. This CDR3 is 15 amino acids long. This chain's CDR3 is CASSLGLANTGELFF. Written as DNA, the CDR3 is TGTGCCAGCTCACTGGGACTAGCGAACACCGGGGAGCTGTTTTTT.

This chain connects TRBV19 to TRBJ1-3, with D possibly being TRBD1 (6 bases). Trimming removed 6 bases from V and 4 bases from J, with 19 bases in between. Germline lookup yields CDR1 LNHDA and CDR2 SQIVND (reference sequence). The CDR3 is 16 residues long. This CDR3 is CASSQSTGLSGNTIYF. In DNA form, the CDR3 reads TGTGCCAGTAGCCAATCGACAGGCTTATCCGGAAACACCATATATTTT.

This clone was counted a single time. The genes are TRBV4-2 and TRBJ1-3; D uncertain. The CDR3 covers 16 residues. The V gene's germline CDR1 is LGHNA and CDR2 YNFKEQ. V was pared by 0 bases and J by 1 base, with 10 bases between. The CDR3 DNA reads as TGTGCCAGCAGCCAAGAGCTGACCTCTTCTGGAAACACCATATATTTT. Encoded protein: CASSQELTSSGNTIYF.

The chain has TRBV6-2 or TRBV6-3 and TRBJ2-1, with 10 bases lining up with TRBD2. The CDR3 loop spans 16 amino acids. V lost 2 bases, J lost 9 bases, and 10 bases stayed unmatched. Germline V CDR1 and CDR2: MNHEY, SVGEGT. The CDR3 loop reads CASSYADLAGVSEQFF. In nucleotides, the CDR3 is TGTGCCAGCAGTTACGCCGATCTAGCGGGAGTAAGTGAGCAGTTCTTC.

The V and J genes are TRBV5-4 and TRBJ2-7; unclear D gene. The V gene lost 0 bases and the J gene lost 4 bases, with 8 bases spanning the gap. The CDR3 is 13 residues long. Germline V gives CDR1 SGHNT, CDR2 YYREEE (reference sequence). The chain's CDR3 is CASSLDPAYEQYF. The CDR3, as DNA: TGTGCCAGCAGCTTGGACCCTGCTTACGAGCAGTACTTC.

A single count supports this clone. The chain employs TRBV10-3 and TRBJ2-3, with 13 nucleotides matching TRBD2. The length of the CDR3 is 15 residues. The germline V gene encodes CDR1 ENHRY and CDR2 SYGVKD. Trimming took 2 bases from V and 4 from J; bases not matched to a gene: 0. The CDR3 DNA reads TGTGCCATCAGTGAGGGACTAGCGGGGGCAGATACGCAGTATTTT. It encodes CAISEGLAGADTQYF.

This rearrangement joins TRBV7-2 to TRBJ2-5, with 16 nucleotides matching TRBD2. V dropped 5 bases and J dropped 6; count of bases not matched to a gene: 6. CDR3 size: 16 residues. Per germline, CDR1 SGHTA and CDR2 FQGNSA. CDR3 loop: CASSPGTSGGGKTQYF. CDR3 in DNA: TGTGCCAGCAGCCCCGGGACTAGCGGGGGGGGCAAGACCCAGTACTTC.

This sequence joins TRBV30 and TRBJ1-3; D is undetermined. Germline V lookup: CDR1 GTSNPN, CDR2 SVGIG (reference sequence). Between the trimmed V and J ends, which lost 8 bases and 0 bases, there was a span of 11 bases. This CDR3 has 13 residues. The CDR3 region is CAGLSHSGNTIYF. The CDR3 bases are TGTGCCGGCCTCAGCCACTCTGGAAACACCATATATTTT.

The chain carries TRBV5-1 and TRBJ1-1; 7 bases agree with TRBD1. This CDR3 region has 15 residues. The V gene's germline CDR1 is SGHRS and CDR2 YFSETQ. The J segment lost 0 bases and the V segment lost 4 bases, leaving 6 bases of the junction unmatched. The DNA of the CDR3 is TGCGCCAGCAGCCCCGGACAGGTAATGAACACTGAAGCTTTCTTT. Amino acid sequence: CASSPGQVMNTEAFF.

This sequence joins TRBV30 and TRBJ1-2, with unresolved D. Germline CDR1 reads GTSNPN; CDR2 reads SVGIG (reference sequence). Trimming stripped 4 bases from V and 2 bases from J, with 8 bases between. This CDR3 region has 12 residues. CDR3 coding DNA: TGTGCCTGGATTCAGGTGAACTATGGCTACACCTTC. Its protein product is CAWIQVNYGYTF.

CDR3 in amino acids: CASSLAASAPVKGMNTEAFF. The CDR3 DNA sequence: TGTGCCAGCAGCTTAGCAGCTTCGGCACCTGTTAAGGGGATGAACACTGAAGCTTTCTTT. The chain links TRBV7-8 to TRBJ1-1; tentative D call: TRBD1 (5 bases). This CDR3 contains 20 residues. The V end was cut by 0 bases, the J end by 0 bases, with 23 bases between. CDR1 is SGHVS, CDR2 FQNEAQ, per germline.

The chain carries TRBV5-6 and TRBJ1-5, with D possibly TRBD1 on 5 matching bases. V lost 1 base, J lost 3 bases, and 11 bases lay in between. The CDR3 is 15 amino acids. Looked up from germline, CDR1 is SGHDT and CDR2 is YYEEEE. CDR3 sequence reads: CASSLRGFDNQPQHF. CDR3 bases: TGTGCCAGCAGCTTGCGGGGGTTCGACAATCAGCCCCAGCATTTT.

The chain combines TRBV19 with TRBJ2-1, with 8 bases aligning to TRBD1. The junction had 4 bases not matched to a gene; V was cut back by 5 bases and J by 7 bases. Germline CDR1 LNHDA, CDR2 SQIVND (reference sequence). This CDR3 is built from 13 residues. The CDR3 DNA reads as TGTGCCAGTAGTTTACAGGGGGGAAATGAGCAGTTCTTC. It is translated as CASSLQGGNEQFF.

The chain carries TRBV19 and TRBJ2-7; 10 bases line up with TRBD2. This CDR3 is built from 16 residues. From germline, CDR1 is LNHDA and CDR2 SQIVND (reference sequence). V lost 5 bases to trimming and J lost 4 bases; unmatched junction nucleotides: 11. CDR3: CASSAPGSAGGYEQYF. The CDR3 DNA reads as TGTGCCAGTAGTGCCCCAGGTTCAGCGGGAGGGTACGAGCAGTACTTC.

The CDR3 sequence is CATQGPNSNQPQHF. DNA for the CDR3: TGTGCCACCCAGGGACCCAATAGCAATCAGCCCCAGCATTTT. The gene calls are TRBV24-1 and TRBJ1-5, with D possibly matching TRBD1 (5 bases). Trimming took off 9 bases at V and 0 bases at J, with 11 bases between the two ends. This CDR3 is 14 amino acids long. CDR1 is KGHDR, CDR2 SFDVKD, per germline.

V gene TRBV5-4 combines with J gene TRBJ2-3; 7 nucleotides align to TRBD2. The CDR3 is 15 amino acids. Germline lookup yields CDR1 SGHNT and CDR2 YYREEE (reference sequence). Trimming cost V 1 base and J 1 base; bases outside gene matches: 3. DNA for the CDR3: TGTGCCAGCAGCTTGAGGAGCGGGGGCACAGATACGCAGTATTTT. Translated, it gives CASSLRSGGTDTQYF.

The chain combines TRBV5-1 with TRBJ2-7, with unresolved D. V lost 1 base and J lost 5, with 10 bases in between. This CDR3 region has 13 residues. CDR1 and CDR2 (germline): SGHRS, YFSETQ. The CDR3 region is CASSLRSGDEQYF. DNA for the CDR3: TGCGCCAGCAGCTTGAGGTCCGGCGACGAGCAGTACTTC.

The gene calls are TRBV21-1 and TRBJ2-7; the table names TRBD1, a call not compared with the DNA. TRBV21-1 is an annotated pseudogene. This CDR3 comprises 11 residues. DNA for the CDR3: TGTGCCAGCAGCCAGACAGTTCCACCACACTTC. It codes for CASSQTVPPHF.

The rearrangement uses TRBV7-9 and TRBJ1-1; D uncertain. V lost 5 bases and J 4 bases, leaving 17 bases between the germline ends. CDR3 length: 15 amino acids. Germline-derived CDR1 and CDR2 are SEHNR and FQNEAQ (reference sequence). The chain's CDR3 is CASSLPDGVGTEAFF. The CDR3 DNA follows: TGTGCCAGCAGCCTCCCCGACGGGGTAGGCACTGAAGCTTTCTTT.

The rearrangement links TRBV13 to TRBJ1-1, with D unclear. CDR1 and CDR2 from the germline V gene are PRHDT and FYEKMQ (reference sequence). The V end was cut by 5 bases, the J end by 3 bases, with 10 bases between. This CDR3 spans 13 amino acids. CDR3: CASSEEWDTEAFF. Written as DNA, the CDR3 is TGTGCCAGCAGCGAAGAGTGGGACACTGAAGCTTTCTTT.

The chain joins TRBV7-9 to TRBJ1-5, with D possibly being TRBD1 (5 bases). Germline CDR1 and CDR2: SEHNR and FQNEAQ (reference sequence). CDR3 length: 15 amino acids. V shed 5 bases and J shed 0 bases, with 11 bases lying between them. The CDR3 coding sequence is TGTGCCAGCAGCCGGGCAGGGCATAGCAATCAGCCCCAGCATTTT. Translation gives CASSRAGHSNQPQHF.